Each of the 24 T cell receptor beta chains below was sequenced from the same sample in a study of cytomegalovirus exposure and HLA in healthy donors. The PCR contained 60 Vbeta and 13 Jbeta primers. Clones were sequenced by immunoSEQ multiplex PCR, and TCRdb holds only the in-frame ones, with some missing. The sample lists some 130,000 clones; 70% to 80% were seen once. Sequenced input: PBMCs. The origin of the receptors is a man aged 40-55 years in good health and CMV-seropositive.

The rearrangement links TRBV5-1 to TRBJ1-1; D perhaps matches TRBD1 (5 bases). CDR3 length: 13 residues. The V end was cut by 4 bases, the J end by 4 bases, with 11 bases between. The germline CDR1 and CDR2 sequences are SGHRS and YFSETQ. The CDR3 region is CASSLDSPTEAFF. CDR3 in DNA: TGCGCCAGCAGCCTCGACAGCCCCACTGAAGCTTTCTTT.

This clone has more than one count but fewer than ten. V is TRBV4-2 and J is TRBJ2-3; 10 nucleotides align to TRBD2. The CDR3 length is 15 residues. Germline V gene data show CDR1 as LGHNA and CDR2 as YNFKEQ. Trimming took 3 bases from V and 1 from J; bases not matched to a gene: 1. In DNA form, the CDR3 reads TGTGCCAGCAGCCACACTAGCGGGGGCACAGATACGCAGTATTTT. It encodes CASSHTSGGTDTQYF.

The chain couples TRBV20-1 to TRBJ1-1, with no clear D. Germline values: CDR1 DFQATT, CDR2 SNEGSKA (reference sequence). Deletions cut 8 bases from V and 1 base from J, with 8 bases between. The CDR3 is 11 residues long. CDR3 DNA sequence: TGCAGTCCCTCCGGGAACACTGAAGCTTTCTTT. This encodes CSPSGNTEAFF.

The chain links TRBV5-1 to TRBJ1-1, with D perhaps matching TRBD1 (6 bases). CDR1 SGHRS and CDR2 YFSETQ come from the germline V gene. Trimming cost V 4 bases and J 1 base, with 20 bases left between them. The length of the CDR3 is 17 residues. The DNA for the CDR3 is TGCGCCAGCAGCCTAAACCCTCCAGGGGTAAAGAACACTGAAGCTTTCTTT. This translates into CASSLNPPGVKNTEAFF. Variable domain in full (rest from reference TRBV5-1 and TRBJ1-1): KAGVTQTPRYLIKTRGQQVTLSCSPISGHRSVSWYQQTPGQGLQFLFEYFSETQRNKGNFPGRFSGRQFSNSRSEMNVSTLELGDSALYLCASSLNPPGVKNTEAFFGQGTRLTVV.

There are a few counts of this clone. The rearrangement links TRBV2 to TRBJ2-5; TRBD1 might be the D (5 bases). Looked up from germline, CDR1 is SNHLY and CDR2 is FYNNEI. Deletions cut 6 bases from V and 5 bases from J, with 10 bases between. CDR3 size: 12 residues. The CDR3 region is CASRGDRETQYF. The CDR3 DNA sequence: TGTGCCAGCAGAGGGGATCGCGAGACCCAGTACTTC.

V is TRBV5-1 and J is TRBJ2-3; weak D call: TRBD2 (6 bases). The CDR3 covers 16 residues. Deletions cut 1 base from V and 0 bases from J, with 12 bases between. Germline assignment: CDR1 SGHRS and CDR2 YFSETQ. CDR3 amino acids: CASSLLGGTSTDTQYF. CDR3 bases: TGCGCCAGCAGCTTGTTAGGAGGGACTAGCACAGATACGCAGTATTTT.

J is TRBJ2-7 and V is TRBV6-5; TRBD1 matches at 8 bases. The CDR3 runs 12 residues. The ends lost 6 bases at V and 7 bases at J; junction bases unmatched: 5. Looked up from germline, CDR1 is MNHEY and CDR2 is SVGAGI. The CDR3 here is CASSRTGIEQYF. For the CDR3, the DNA is TGTGCCAGCAGCCGGACAGGGATTGAGCAGTACTTC.

The V call is TRBV6-1, the J call TRBJ2-1, with TRBD2 matching 7 bases. V lost 7 bases and J lost 1; bases outside the gene matches: 7. CDR1 is MNHNS, CDR2 SASEGT, per germline. There are 15 residues in the CDR3. As DNA, the CDR3 is TGTGCCAGCACCCGAGCGGGGTATTCCTACAATGAGCAGTTCTTC. This sequence encodes CASTRAGYSYNEQFF.

This chain connects TRBV9 to TRBJ2-5; tentative D call: TRBD1 (5 bases). Germline CDR1 reads SGDLS; CDR2 reads YYNGEE. The CDR3 spans 13 residues. V lost 3 bases to trimming and J lost 7 bases, with 13 bases between them. In DNA form, the CDR3 reads TGTGCCAGCAGCGACAGGCCCCGGGCGACCCAGTACTTC. Translated, it gives CASSDRPRATQYF.

The chain uses TRBV2 and TRBJ1-2, with TRBD1 as a possible D gene (5 bases). The length of the CDR3 is 13 residues. Germline V CDR1 and CDR2: SNHLY, FYNNEI. Between the trimmed V and J ends, which lost 5 bases and 1 base, there was a span of 8 bases. DNA of the CDR3: TGTGCCAGCAGTAGGGACTTTAACTATGGCTACACCTTC. It is translated as CASSRDFNYGYTF.

As regards this clone: At the DNA level, this CDR3 is encoded by other sequences in the same sample as well. The chain combines TRBV28 with TRBJ1-5, with a weak D call TRBD1 (6 bases). The germline V gene encodes CDR1 MDHEN and CDR2 SYDVKM. There are 14 residues in the CDR3. V dropped 5 bases and J dropped 5 bases, with 13 bases sitting between them. The CDR3 region has the DNA TGTGCCAGCAGTCCCTTGACAGGTTATCAGCCCCAGCATTTT. Translated, it gives CASSPLTGYQPQHF. Full variable domain (outside the CDR3, taken from reference TRBV28 and TRBJ1-5): DVKVTQSSRYLVKRTGEKVFLECVQDMDHENMFWYRQDPGLGLRLIYFSYDVKMKEKGDIPEGYSVSREKKERFSLILESASTNQTSMYLCASSPLTGYQPQHFGDGTRLSIL.

V usage is TRBV30 and J usage is TRBJ1-2; the match to TRBD1 covers 9 bases. The CDR3 loop spans 15 amino acids. With 2 bases clipped from V and 4 bases from J, the junction kept 8 bases outside the gene matches. In germline, CDR1 is GTSNPN, CDR2 SVGIG (reference sequence). In nucleotides, the CDR3 is TGTGCCTGGAGTCCAATGACAGGGGGAAGCTATGGCTACACCTTC. It specifies CAWSPMTGGSYGYTF. Full variable domain (outside the CDR3, taken from reference TRBV30 and TRBJ1-2): SQTIHQWPATLVQPVGSPLSLECTVEGTSNPNLYWYRQAAGRGLQLLFYSVGIGQISSEVPQNLSASRPQDRQFILSSKKLLLSDSGFYLCAWSPMTGGSYGYTFGSGTRLTVV.

V usage is TRBV7-9 and J usage is TRBJ1-1; unclear D gene. The CDR3 is 14 amino acids. Germline V gene lookup returns CDR1 SEHNR and CDR2 FQNEAQ (reference sequence). With 6 bases removed from V and 2 bases from J, the gap between germline ends came to 13 bases. The CDR3 sequence: CASSHPRINTEAFF. Here the CDR3 DNA reads TGTGCCAGCAGTCATCCCAGGATTAACACTGAAGCTTTCTTT.

The chain carries TRBV11-2 and TRBJ2-1; 7 bases map to TRBD2. The germline V gene encodes CDR1 SGHAT and CDR2 FQNNGV. CDR3 length: 14 amino acids. Trimming cost V 0 bases and J 7 bases; bases outside gene matches: 3. The CDR3 loop is CASSLDREGNEQFF. DNA for the CDR3: TGTGCCAGCAGCTTAGACAGGGAGGGGAATGAGCAGTTCTTC.

This clone has only one observation. The chain has TRBV18 and TRBJ2-7, with D uncertain. CDR1 is KGHSH, CDR2 LQKENI, per germline. Trimming removed 2 bases from V and 3 bases from J, with 11 bases in between. This CDR3 is built from 14 residues. CDR3: CASSPNVGDYEQYF. CDR3 sequence (DNA): TGTGCCAGCTCACCAAACGTCGGAGACTACGAGCAGTACTTC.

V gene TRBV6-5 combines with J gene TRBJ1-1; D gene ambiguous. CDR3 size: 14 residues. V shed 7 bases and J shed 1 base, with 13 bases lying between them. Germline V CDR1 and CDR2: MNHEY, SVGAGI. The CDR3 DNA follows: TGTGCCAGCACCCTAAGCGGCGGGAACACTGAAGCTTTCTTT. Protein: CASTLSGGNTEAFF.

J is TRBJ1-5 and V is TRBV6-6; 7 nucleotides agree with TRBD1. Losses at the gene ends were 5 bases for V and 2 bases for J; bases not matched to a gene: 6. There are 15 residues in the CDR3. CDR1 MNHNY and CDR2 SVGAGI come from the germline V gene (reference sequence). This CDR3 reads CASSPFGQGNQPQHF. In DNA form, the CDR3 reads TGTGCCAGCAGTCCTTTCGGACAGGGCAATCAGCCCCAGCATTTT.

This clone was seen only a few times. The rearrangement links TRBV5-6 to TRBJ1-1; 7 bases agree with TRBD1. The V gene end was trimmed by 1 base and the J gene end by 4 bases; junction bases not matched to a gene: 4. The CDR3 is 14 amino acids. CDR1 SGHDT and CDR2 YYEEEE come from the germline V gene. CDR3 nucleotides: TGTGCCAGCAGCTTGAGGGGGCTGGGCACTGAAGCTTTCTTT. Translated: CASSLRGLGTEAFF.

The chain links TRBV6-5 to TRBJ2-7; D is possibly TRBD2 (5 bases). V dropped 8 bases and J dropped 0 bases, with 14 bases sitting between them. This CDR3 is built from 14 residues. Germline loops: CDR1 MNHEY, CDR2 SVGAGI. CDR3 sequence (DNA): TGTGCCAGCTTTCCCAGCGGCAGCTCCTACGAGCAGTACTTC. It encodes CASFPSGSSYEQYF.

The table lists this clone with a count of one. The rearrangement joins TRBV6-1 to TRBJ2-7; D gene ambiguous. Germline-derived CDR1 and CDR2 are MNHNS and SASEGT. V shed 4 bases and J shed 4 bases, with 14 bases lying between them. The CDR3 is 14 amino acids. The CDR3: CASSVDWLPYEQYF. For the CDR3, the DNA is TGTGCCAGCAGTGTCGACTGGTTACCTTACGAGCAGTACTTC.

The gene calls are TRBV27 and TRBJ2-7, with 10 bases matching TRBD2. Unmatched junction bases numbered 8, after V lost 2 bases and J lost 7 bases. This CDR3 is built from 15 residues. Germline values: CDR1 MNHEY, CDR2 SMNVEV (reference sequence). Here the CDR3 DNA reads TGTGCCAGCAGTTTAAGGCTAGCGGGAGTTGTGGAGCAGTACTTC. Protein sequence: CASSLRLAGVVEQYF.

V is TRBV5-1 and J is TRBJ2-1; D perhaps matches TRBD2 (6 bases). The CDR3 runs to 14 residues. The V end lost 0 bases, the J end lost 9 bases, and 13 bases lay between the germline ends. Per the germline V gene, CDR1 is SGHRS and CDR2 is YFSETQ. CDR3 DNA: TGCGCCAGCAGCTTGGCCGGTGGAGGGACTGAGCAGTTCTTC. Translating gives CASSLAGGGTEQFF.

The gene calls are TRBV2 and TRBJ1-3; D remains unclear. Germline CDR1 is SNHLY and CDR2 is FYNNEI. V lost 5 bases and J lost 1, with 9 bases in between. The CDR3 loop spans 14 amino acids. The CDR3 coding sequence is TGTGCCAGCAGTCCCGATCGGTCTGGAAACACCATATATTTT. It specifies CASSPDRSGNTIYF.

The chain recombines TRBV29-1 with TRBJ2-7; 10 bases agree with TRBD2. The CDR3 totals 13 residues. V lost 5 bases to trimming and J lost 3 bases; unmatched junction nucleotides: 4. Germline CDR1 and CDR2: SQVTM and ANQGSEA. CDR3 region: CSVSSSGGYEQYF. CDR3 nucleotide sequence: TGCAGCGTTTCCTCTAGCGGGGGCTACGAGCAGTACTTC.